This TCR beta chain comes out of a study of T-cell memory formation after mild COVID-19. Study overall: The study found TCR clusters largely donor specific.

To note about this clonotype: Its target is unknown.

Study-wide points: Contracting CD4+ clones sat mainly in CM and EM; CD8+ in EMRA. A balance of CD4 and CD8 characterized clones contracting day 15 to 85, whereas later expanders leaned CD4+.

In TCRdb, the 5' RACE reads were re-called with MiXCR into one record per CDR3 protein. The data show more than 300,000 distinct CDR3 sequences, roughly an eighth seen once. From germline, CDR1 is SGHAT and CDR2 FQNNGV. V was pared by 0 bases and J by 2 bases, with 8 bases of the junction left unmatched. This CDR3 is 17 amino acids long. Sequenced sample: PBMCs or a T cell subset sorted from them (not recorded which). The chain recombines TRBV11-2 with TRBJ2-3; 7 bases fit TRBD1. The receptor comes from a man between 18 and 35 years old who had mild COVID-19 (a few samples of this study predate the infection). Cell type and time point are not known. In DNA, the CDR3 is TGTGCCAGCAGCTTAGATTGGACAGGAGCCCACACAGATACGCAGTATTTT. Translated: CASSLDWTGAHTDTQYF.